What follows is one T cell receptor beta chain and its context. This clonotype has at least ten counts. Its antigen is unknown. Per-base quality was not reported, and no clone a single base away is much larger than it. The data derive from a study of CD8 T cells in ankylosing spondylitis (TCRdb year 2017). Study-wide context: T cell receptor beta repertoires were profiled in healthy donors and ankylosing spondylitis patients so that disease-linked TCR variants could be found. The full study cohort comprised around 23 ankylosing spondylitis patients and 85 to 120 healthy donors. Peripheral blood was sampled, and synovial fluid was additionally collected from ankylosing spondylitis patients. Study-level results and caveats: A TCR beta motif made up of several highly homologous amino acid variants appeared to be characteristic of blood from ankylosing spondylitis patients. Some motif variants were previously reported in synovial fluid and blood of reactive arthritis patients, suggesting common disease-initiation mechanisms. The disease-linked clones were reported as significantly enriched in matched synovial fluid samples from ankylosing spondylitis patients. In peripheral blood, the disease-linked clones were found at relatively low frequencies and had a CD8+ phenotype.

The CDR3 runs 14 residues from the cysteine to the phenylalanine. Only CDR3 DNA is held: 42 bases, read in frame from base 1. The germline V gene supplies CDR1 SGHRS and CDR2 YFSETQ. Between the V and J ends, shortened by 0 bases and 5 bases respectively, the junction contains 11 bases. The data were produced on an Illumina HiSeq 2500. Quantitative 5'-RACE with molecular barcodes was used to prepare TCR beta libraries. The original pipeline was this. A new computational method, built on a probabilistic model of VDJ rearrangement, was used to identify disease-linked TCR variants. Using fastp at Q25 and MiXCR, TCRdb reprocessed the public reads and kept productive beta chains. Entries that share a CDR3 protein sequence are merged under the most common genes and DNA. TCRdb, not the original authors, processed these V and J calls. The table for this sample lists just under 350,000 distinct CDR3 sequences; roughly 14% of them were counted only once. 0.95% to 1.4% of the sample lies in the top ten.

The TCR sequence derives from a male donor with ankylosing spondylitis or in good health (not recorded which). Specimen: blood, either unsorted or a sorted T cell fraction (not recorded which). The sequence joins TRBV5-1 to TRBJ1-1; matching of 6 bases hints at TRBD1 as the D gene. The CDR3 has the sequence CASSLEGGWTEAFF. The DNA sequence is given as TGCGCCAGCAGCTTGGAGGGGGGATGGACTGAAGCTTTCTTT.